The 32 T cell receptor beta chains below all came from one sample that was sequenced in a study of spatial heterogeneity in lung cancer. Study outcomes and limitations: Expanded alpha and beta TCR counts within tumors tracked tumor mutation counts.

Time point indicated: sample taken at primary tumor resection. MiXCR, run by TCRdb on the 5' RACE reads, gives a single entry per CDR3 protein. In the table there are fewer than 15,000 distinct CDR3 sequences, 5.6% of which are singletons. Antigens of these TCRs are unknown. This sample comprised lung tumor tissue, obtained at surgery. These receptors were taken from a female donor with early-stage non-small cell lung cancer.

This clonotype has at least ten counts. At one boundary the junction diverges from the germline segment, which might be a read error. A library made for alpha chains picked up this beta chain off target, so its size means little. The rearrangement uses TRBV20-1 and TRBJ2-3; D unclear. This CDR3 has 11 residues. Per germline, CDR1 DFQATT and CDR2 SNEGSKA (reference sequence). CDR3 nucleotides: TGCAGTGCGCCAAGCAGAGATACGCAGTATTTT. It translates to CSAPSRDTQYF.

In its sample, this clonotype ranks as medium-sized. The library was designed around alpha chains, so this beta chain is a stray read whose abundance carries little weight. The chain combines TRBV4-1 with TRBJ1-5; 7 bases fit TRBD1. This CDR3 comprises 14 residues. The germline V gene has CDR1 MGHRA and CDR2 YSYEKL. V shed 1 base and J 7 bases; nucleotides not matched to a gene: 4. CDR3 amino acids: CASSQVTGDQPQHF. The CDR3 nucleotides are TGCGCCAGCAGCCAAGTAACAGGGGACCAGCCCCAGCATTTT.

This clonotype was recorded at least ten times. This beta chain came through as a stray read in a library set up for alpha chains, and its size says little. V is TRBV24-1 and J is TRBJ2-7, with D possibly being TRBD1 (6 bases). The germline V gene has CDR1 KGHDR and CDR2 SFDVKD. Trimming removed 7 bases at V and 5 bases at J, with 20 bases between. The CDR3 consists of 15 residues. CDR3: CATSDYRAGSNEQYF. CDR3 DNA sequence: TGTGCCACCAGCGACTACAGGGCAGGTTCCAACGAGCAGTACTTC.

This clonotype is medium-sized. This beta chain came through as a stray read in a library set up for alpha chains, and its size says little. The rearrangement links TRBV12-3 or TRBV12-4 to TRBJ1-6; D is undetermined. V lost 9 bases and J 4 bases, leaving 19 bases between the germline ends. The CDR3 runs to 16 residues. The CDR3 nucleotides read TGTGCCAGTAGTCCGGCTTACCGTGGATATAATTCACCCCTCCACTTT. It specifies CASSPAYRGYNSPLHF.

With regard to this clonotype: The size of this beta chain means little, since it is a stray read in a library made for alpha chains. This chain connects TRBV20-1 to TRBJ2-7; D is undetermined. V gave up 1 base and J gave up 1 base, with 11 bases separating them. Per germline, CDR1 DFQATT and CDR2 SNEGSKA (reference sequence). CDR3 length equals 14 residues. Here the CDR3 reads CSARVHGLSYEQYF. The CDR3, as DNA: TGCAGTGCTAGAGTTCACGGTCTTTCCTACGAGCAGTACTTC.

This clonotype is classed as medium-sized. This beta chain lies outside the target of a library built for alpha chains; its clone size means little. The rearrangement links TRBV29-1 to TRBJ2-3; D assignment may be TRBD1 or TRBD2 (6 bases each). This CDR3 is built from 17 residues. Germline CDR1 and CDR2: SQVTM and ANQGSEA. V was clipped by 0 bases and J by 4 bases, with 20 bases between them. DNA for the CDR3: TGCAGCGTTGAAGATCTGGACAGACAATGGAGGGCAGATACGCAGTATTTT. This codes for CSVEDLDRQWRADTQYF.

Within the sample, this clonotype is medium-sized. This beta chain slipped into a library made for alpha chains as a stray read, so its size is not meaningful. The chain employs TRBV6-2 or TRBV6-3 and TRBJ1-1, with D unclear. V lost 8 bases and J 0 bases, leaving 13 bases between the germline ends. Germline CDR1 MNHEY, CDR2 SVGEGT. This CDR3 contains 14 residues. The CDR3 coding sequence is TGTGCCAGCCTAAAAGGGATAATGAACACTGAAGCTTTCTTT. Its protein product is CASLKGIMNTEAFF.

This clonotype showed up many times. The library was designed around alpha chains, so this beta chain is a stray read whose abundance carries little weight. The chain combines TRBV10-3 with TRBJ2-2; unclear D gene. Trimming removed 4 bases at V and 2 bases at J, with 8 bases between. CDR3 length: 14 amino acids. CDR1 and CDR2 from the germline V gene are ENHRY and SYGVKD. CDR3 residues: CAISARPNTGELFF. The CDR3 coding sequence is TGTGCCATCAGTGCCAGACCTAACACCGGGGAGCTGTTTTTT.

This clonotype was seen repeatedly, ten times or more. Within a library made for alpha chains, this beta chain is off target, and its count is uninformative. The gene calls are TRBV28 and TRBJ2-3, with 7 bases that match TRBD1. Germline trimming cut 5 bases from V and 7 bases from J; bases unmatched to any gene: 15. The CDR3 has 16 residues. CDR1 is MDHEN and CDR2 is SYDVKM in the germline V gene. This CDR3 reads CASSPREGARHNTQYF. The CDR3, as DNA: TGTGCCAGCAGTCCTCGTGAGGGGGCCAGGCATAATACGCAGTATTTT.

By sample fraction, this clonotype is medium-sized. In a library made to pick up alpha chains, this beta chain is a stray read with a size that means little. The V and J genes are TRBV11-2 and TRBJ2-3; D is ambiguous. The CDR3 covers 14 residues. V dropped 1 base and J dropped 5 bases, with 10 bases sitting between them. The V gene's germline CDR1 is SGHAT and CDR2 FQNNGV. The CDR3 DNA sequence: TGTGCCAGCAGCTTAGCGCAGCCGAGAGATACGCAGTATTTT. Amino acid sequence: CASSLAQPRDTQYF. The full variable domain, rest sourced from reference TRBV11-2 and TRBJ2-3, is EAGVAQSPRYKIIEKRQSVAFWCNPISGHATLYWYQQILGQGPKLLIQFQNNGVVDDSQLPKDRFSAERLKGVDSTLKIQPAKLEDSAVYLCASSLAQPRDTQYFGPGTRLTVL.

This clonotype came up many times. The library was prepared for alpha chains; this beta chain is a stray read, so its frequency means little. J is TRBJ2-7 and V is TRBV6-1, with D possibly being TRBD1 (6 bases). The CDR3 is 13 residues long. Trimming shortened V by 7 bases and J by 2 bases, and 12 bases separated the two germline ends. Germline lookup yields CDR1 MNHNS and CDR2 SASEGT. The CDR3 region is CASKTAGAYEQYF. The CDR3, as DNA: TGTGCCAGCAAAACTGCAGGGGCCTACGAGCAGTACTTC.

This clonotype came up a few times. The library was designed around alpha chains, so this beta chain is a stray read whose abundance carries little weight. V usage is TRBV19 and J usage is TRBJ1-5; D is unclear. V was pared by 6 bases and J by 4 bases, with 16 bases between. The CDR3 totals 15 residues. The germline V gene has CDR1 LNHDA and CDR2 SQIVND (reference sequence). CDR3 loop: CASRVGRMGNQPQHF. For the CDR3, the DNA is TGTGCCAGTAGGGTGGGTCGAATGGGAAATCAGCCCCAGCATTTT.

This clonotype was observed at least ten times. Since the library was made to target alpha chains, this beta chain is a stray read and its abundance is not meaningful. This rearrangement joins TRBV20-1 to TRBJ2-3, with D possibly TRBD2 on 6 matching bases. Germline CDR1 is DFQATT and CDR2 is SNEGSKA (reference sequence). The CDR3 extends over 12 amino acids. V lost 6 bases and J lost 6, with 13 bases in between. CDR3 protein: CSARAGPDTQYF. For the CDR3, the DNA is TGCAGTGCCCGGGCGGGGCCTGATACGCAGTATTTT.

The table lists this clonotype with many counts. The library was prepared for alpha chains; this beta chain is a stray read, so its frequency means little. This chain links TRBV5-1 with TRBJ2-7; D is undetermined. V lost 5 bases and J 0 bases, leaving 6 bases between the germline ends. The germline gives CDR1 SGHRS, CDR2 YFSETQ. This CDR3 comprises 12 residues. The DNA for the CDR3 is TGCGCCAGCAGGGGCAGCTCCTACGAGCAGTACTTC. Its translation is CASRGSSYEQYF.

This clonotype was seen many times. Because this beta chain is a stray read in a library intended to capture alpha chains, its abundance should not be given much weight. J is TRBJ1-4 and V is TRBV3-1; D not certain. V lost 2 bases and J 6 bases, leaving 10 bases between the germline ends. Germline CDR1 reads LGHDT; CDR2 reads YNNKEL (reference sequence). This CDR3 is built from 14 residues. CDR3 coding DNA: TGTGCCAGCAGCCAATGGGCCCTAGATGAAAAACTGTTTTTT. Protein: CASSQWALDEKLFF.

This clonotype was recorded many times. The library was designed around alpha chains, so this beta chain is a stray read whose abundance carries little weight. The V call is TRBV20-1, the J call TRBJ2-5, with D unclear. This CDR3 comprises 13 residues. Germline CDR1 DFQATT, CDR2 SNEGSKA (reference sequence). Between the trimmed V and J ends, which lost 3 bases and 0 bases, there was a span of 8 bases. CDR3 sequence: CSARGRYQETQYF. CDR3 in DNA: TGCAGTGCTAGGGGTCGATACCAAGAGACCCAGTACTTC.

At least ten counts were recorded for this clonotype. This beta chain slipped into a library made for alpha chains as a stray read, so its size is not meaningful. V usage is TRBV25-1 and J usage is TRBJ1-3; the D gene is possibly TRBD1 (5 bases). With 8 bases removed from V and 2 bases from J, the gap between germline ends came to 13 bases. The CDR3 has 14 amino acids. The germline V gene has CDR1 MGHDK and CDR2 SYGVNS. CDR3 nucleotides: TGTGCCAGCTTGCGGAAAGGGGCTGGAAACACCATATATTTT. It codes for CASLRKGAGNTIYF.

Regarding this clonotype: A library made for alpha chains picked up this beta chain off target, so its size means little. The chain has TRBV18 and TRBJ2-3; TRBD1 matches 9 bases. With V trimmed by 2 bases and J by 3 bases, 6 bases remained unmatched. Germline values: CDR1 KGHSH, CDR2 LQKENI. This CDR3 spans 16 amino acids. CDR3 region: CASSPIGQGMTDTQYF. Written as DNA, the CDR3 is TGTGCCAGCTCACCAATCGGACAGGGGATGACAGATACGCAGTATTTT.

This clonotype has a count of ten or more. Because this beta chain is a stray read in a library intended to capture alpha chains, its abundance should not be given much weight. The V call is TRBV5-4, the J call TRBJ2-3; TRBD2 aligns across 10 bases. Germline CDR1 SGHNT, CDR2 YYREEE (reference sequence). CDR3 size: 15 residues. V was pared by 1 base and J by 6 bases, with 5 bases of the junction left unmatched. CDR3 amino acids: CASSLKAGGPDTQYF. CDR3 nucleotide sequence: TGTGCCAGCAGCTTGAAAGCGGGGGGGCCGGATACGCAGTATTTT.

This clonotype has a count of ten or more. Being off target in a library aimed at alpha chains, this beta chain has a size of little meaning. This chain uses TRBV7-2 with TRBJ1-6; 11 bases fit TRBD1. This CDR3 spans 16 amino acids. The germline V gene encodes CDR1 SGHTA and CDR2 FQGNSA. V trimming: 5 bases; J trimming: 8 bases; junction bases outside the gene matches: 8. The CDR3 sequence: CASSKWTGGGYSPLHF. Here the CDR3 DNA reads TGTGCCAGCAGCAAATGGACAGGGGGCGGGTATTCACCCCTCCACTTT.

In this sample, this clonotype turned up many times. Within a library made for alpha chains, this beta chain is off target, and its count is uninformative. The V gene is TRBV7-8, the J gene TRBJ2-5; no definite D call. The V end was cut by 4 bases, the J end by 4 bases, with 19 bases between. Germline assignment: CDR1 SGHVS and CDR2 FQNEAQ. The CDR3 contains 16 residues. CDR3 nucleotides: TGTGCCAGCAGCTCCCGGCGCCTTTCAGTGGGAGAGACCCAGTACTTC. This gives the protein CASSSRRLSVGETQYF.

This clonotype was picked up many times. For a library built for alpha chains, this beta chain is a stray read; little rests on its size. CDR3 sequence (DNA): TGTGCCAGCAGTTACAGGGGGCCCTACGAGCAGTACTTC. It encodes CASSYRGPYEQYF. This chain uses TRBV6-5 with TRBJ2-7; 7 nucleotides agree with TRBD1. Germline trimming cut 2 bases from V and 2 bases from J; bases unmatched to any gene: 0. This CDR3 has 13 amino acids. CDR1 MNHEY and CDR2 SVGAGI come from the germline V gene.

This clonotype was seen repeatedly, ten times or more. In a library made to pick up alpha chains, this beta chain is a stray read with a size that means little. The genes are TRBV20-1 and TRBJ2-5, with D possibly matching TRBD2 (5 bases). CDR1 is DFQATT and CDR2 is SNEGSKA in the germline V gene (reference sequence). Deletions cut 0 bases from V and 1 base from J, with 9 bases between. This CDR3 contains 14 residues. CDR3 amino acids: CSARELAAQETQYF. The CDR3 nucleotides read TGCAGTGCTAGAGAGCTAGCTGCCCAAGAGACCCAGTACTTC.

This clonotype was detected ten times or more. This beta chain turned up in a library designed for alpha chains; as an off-target read, its abundance says little. This rearrangement joins TRBV7-2 to TRBJ2-7, with D possibly matching TRBD2 (6 bases). Germline CDR1 and CDR2: SGHTA and FQGNSA. The CDR3 has 16 amino acids. Trimming left V 2 bases short and J 2 bases short, with 16 bases between. The CDR3 here is CASSLRAGFTTYEQYF. CDR3 DNA sequence: TGTGCCAGCAGCTTACGCGCGGGGTTTACAACCTACGAGCAGTACTTC.

This clonotype was observed many times. This beta chain is a stray read from a library made for alpha chains; its abundance is not meaningful. This rearrangement joins TRBV20-1 to TRBJ2-4; 12 bases line up with TRBD2. The germline gives CDR1 DFQATT, CDR2 SNEGSKA (reference sequence). The CDR3 extends over 13 amino acids. V shed 0 bases and J 15 bases; nucleotides not matched to a gene: 6. The CDR3 sequence: CSAREASGGARYF. The CDR3 nucleotides read TGCAGTGCTAGAGAGGCTAGCGGGGGGGCAAGGTACTTC.

The sample holds many counts of this clonotype. Since it is a stray read in a library aimed at alpha chains, this beta chain has a size that is not meaningful. The CDR3: CASSSSGTGLWPQHF. CDR3 nucleotides: TGTGCCAGCAGTTCCTCCGGGACAGGCTTATGGCCCCAGCATTTT. The chain carries TRBV28 and TRBJ1-5, with 8 bases fitting TRBD1. With 4 bases clipped from V and 9 bases from J, the junction kept 11 bases outside the gene matches. The CDR3 has 15 amino acids. CDR1 MDHEN and CDR2 SYDVKM come from the germline V gene.

This clonotype was seen many times. As an off-target read in a library built for alpha chains, this beta chain has a frequency of little significance. The V call is TRBV7-3, the J call TRBJ2-5, with D tentatively TRBD2 (6 bases). V dropped 2 bases and J dropped 4 bases, with 17 bases sitting between them. CDR1 is SGHTA and CDR2 is FQGTGA in the germline V gene. This CDR3 region has 16 residues. This CDR3 is CASSLSPGRGGETQYF. As DNA, the CDR3 is TGTGCCAGCAGCTTATCCCCCGGGCGGGGAGGAGAGACCCAGTACTTC.

This clonotype was counted many times. Because this beta chain is a stray read in a library intended to capture alpha chains, its abundance should not be given much weight. This chain joins TRBV12-3 or TRBV12-4 and TRBJ2-3, with D possibly being TRBD2 (6 bases). Deletions cut 0 bases from V and 0 bases from J, with 10 bases between. The CDR3 sequence is 16 residues long. CDR3 region: CASSLARGRSTDTQYF. For the CDR3, the DNA is TGTGCCAGCAGTTTAGCGCGGGGTCGTAGCACAGATACGCAGTATTTT.

A word on this clonotype: The library was prepared for alpha chains; this beta chain is a stray read, so its frequency means little. The chain joins TRBV5-5 to TRBJ1-4, with TRBD1 matching 9 bases. CDR3 length: 15 amino acids. CDR1 and CDR2 (germline): SGHKS, YYEKEE (reference sequence). V dropped 4 bases and J dropped 14; count of bases not matched to a gene: 15. This chain's CDR3 is CASSQGGQGSRKLFF. In DNA form, the CDR3 reads TGTGCCAGCAGCCAGGGGGGACAGGGTTCTCGTAAGCTGTTTTTT.

This clonotype was recorded at least ten times. The library was built for alpha chains, so this beta chain is an off-target read and its size means little. V gene TRBV4-3 combines with J gene TRBJ1-2; D uncertain. CDR1 and CDR2 from the germline V gene are LGHNA and YSLEER. The CDR3 is 13 residues long. V lost 4 bases to trimming and J lost 0 bases, with 6 bases between them. The DNA for the CDR3 is TGCGCCAGCAGCCCCTGGGCTAACTATGGCTACACCTTC. Its translation is CASSPWANYGYTF.

This clonotype is judged medium-sized. This beta chain is an unintended read in a library built for alpha chains; its size means little. The chain links TRBV28 to TRBJ2-3; tentative D call: TRBD2 (6 bases). Trimming took 5 bases from V and 2 from J, leaving 14 bases between them. The germline gives CDR1 MDHEN, CDR2 SYDVKM. The length of the CDR3 is 15 residues. The CDR3 loop is CASSLSGGVTDTQYF. The DNA for the CDR3 is TGTGCCAGCAGTCTATCCGGCGGGGTCACAGATACGCAGTATTTT.

This clonotype was detected many times. Within a library made for alpha chains, this beta chain is off target, and its count is uninformative. The CDR3 protein is CASSRTGGGETQYF. The CDR3 coding sequence is TGTGCCAGCAGCCGGACAGGGGGCGGAGAGACCCAGTACTTC. V and J are TRBV11-2 and TRBJ2-5; 11 nucleotides match TRBD1. Germline CDR1 and CDR2: SGHAT and FQNNGV. The CDR3 runs to 14 residues. V shed 5 bases, J shed 4 bases, and the junction held 3 bases outside the gene matches.